Below, 14 T cell receptor beta chains from the same sample are listed, as sequenced in a study of T cells in Graves' hyperthyroidism and ophthalmopathy. TCR beta CDR3 regions were amplified from RNA transcripts. RT-PCR in the first round (using the HTBI primer set) targeted the TCR CDR3. TCRdb reprocessed the multiplex PCR reads with MiXCR, giving one entry per CDR3 protein. The table includes 550,000 to 650,000 distinct CDR3 sequences, about 15% detected once. Sequenced input: blood. The source is a woman aged 25 to 39 with Graves' hyperthyroidism that later progressed to Graves' ophthalmopathy.

V usage is TRBV5-6 and J usage is TRBJ2-7; a weak D match, TRBD2 (5 bases). Germline values: CDR1 SGHDT, CDR2 YYEEEE. V was trimmed by 5 bases and J by 1 base, leaving 13 bases between them. The CDR3 runs to 14 residues. The CDR3 loop reads CASRRGFLSYEQYF. The CDR3 nucleotides are TGTGCCAGCAGACGCGGGTTCTTGTCCTACGAGCAGTACTTC.

In its sample, this clonotype was seen many times. The rearrangement joins TRBV5-1 to TRBJ2-7; D might be TRBD1 (6 bases). The CDR3 loop spans 14 amino acids. V was shortened by 0 bases and J by 2 bases, with 9 bases between the two germline ends. Germline V CDR1 and CDR2: SGHRS, YFSETQ. This chain's CDR3 is CASSLAAGAYEQYF. Here the CDR3 DNA reads TGCGCCAGCAGCTTGGCCGCAGGGGCCTACGAGCAGTACTTC.

This clonotype showed up just a few times. The chain uses TRBV7-9 and TRBJ1-1; D not certain. V was cut by 2 bases and J by 7 bases, with 8 bases left in between. The CDR3 is made up of 12 amino acids. Germline V gene lookup returns CDR1 SEHNR and CDR2 FQNEAQ (reference sequence). The CDR3 DNA reads TGTGCCAGCAGCTTAACCGAAAGTGAAGCTTTCTTT. Encoded protein: CASSLTESEAFF.

This clonotype was observed a few times. A read error may explain this, as a much larger clone is one base away. The missing conserved phenylalanine or tryptophan at the end of this CDR3 makes a read error likely. J is TRBJ1-1 and V is TRBV27; 9 bases fit TRBD1. This CDR3 has 16 residues. Per the germline V gene, CDR1 is MNHEY and CDR2 is SMNVEV (reference sequence). V gave up 6 bases and J gave up 4 bases; unmatched junction bases: 12. The CDR3 DNA is TGTGCCAGCAGCCCGGACAGGGGTGAAGCCGGCACTGAAGCTTTCCTT. Its translation is CASSPDRGEAGTEAFL.

In this sample, this clonotype turned up many times. V and J are TRBV6-5 and TRBJ2-1, with 7 positions matching TRBD1. The CDR3 has 18 amino acids. The germline V gene has CDR1 MNHEY and CDR2 SVGAGI. V was pared by 6 bases and J by 0 bases, with 14 bases of the junction left unmatched. The DNA of the CDR3 is TGTGCCAGCAGCTTACTCGCGACAGGGAAGGGCTCCTACAATGAGCAGTTCTTC. Translating it yields CASSLLATGKGSYNEQFF.

This clonotype showed up many times. V usage is TRBV29-1 and J usage is TRBJ2-1; D is perhaps TRBD1 (6 bases). The length of the CDR3 is 13 residues. Trimming left V 6 bases short and J 5 bases short, with 14 bases between. CDR1 and CDR2 from the germline V gene are SQVTM and ANQGSEA. CDR3: CSVAAPGDNEQFF. The CDR3 region has the DNA TGCAGCGTCGCCGCCCCAGGGGACAATGAGCAGTTCTTC.

Only a few counts were recorded for this clonotype. The CDR3 DNA is TGTGCCAACCCCGGTTGGGACAGGAGGTCCTACGAGCAGTACTTC. Protein sequence: CANPGWDRRSYEQYF. The rearrangement joins TRBV10-3 to TRBJ2-7, with TRBD1 matching over 8 bases. Germline CDR1 ENHRY, CDR2 SYGVKD. V trimming: 10 bases; J trimming: 1 base; junction bases outside the gene matches: 12. The CDR3 loop spans 15 amino acids.

The chain recombines TRBV11-3 with TRBJ2-2; weak D call: TRBD1 (7 bases). The germline gives CDR1 SGHNT, CDR2 YENEEA. V gave up 4 bases and J gave up 6 bases, with 24 bases separating them. CDR3 length: 18 amino acids. CDR3 in amino acids: CASSSAGQWEYRSGELFF. The CDR3 DNA follows: TGTGCCAGCAGCTCCGCGGGACAGTGGGAATATCGCTCCGGGGAGCTGTTTTTT. Together with reference TRBV11-3 and TRBJ2-2, the CDR3 gives the full variable domain: EAGVVQSPRYKIIEKKQPVAFWCNPISGHNTLYWYLQNLGQGPELLIRYENEEAVDDSQLPKDRFSAERLKGVDSTLKIQPAELGDSAVYLCASSSAGQWEYRSGELFFGEGSRLTVL.

At least ten counts were recorded for this clonotype. The chain has TRBV24-1 and TRBJ2-1, with 11 bases identical to TRBD2. Germline-derived CDR1 and CDR2 are KGHDR and SFDVKD. This CDR3 spans 15 amino acids. After removal of 6 bases from V and 4 bases from J, the junction contained 4 bases not matched to a gene. For the CDR3, the DNA is TGTGCCACCAGTCCCGGGACTAGCGGATACAATGAGCAGTTCTTC. Translation: CATSPGTSGYNEQFF.

This clonotype appeared many times. This chain joins TRBV5-1 and TRBJ1-5; D gene ambiguous. The CDR3 has 15 amino acids. V lost 0 bases and J 6 bases, leaving 13 bases between the germline ends. Germline V gives CDR1 SGHRS, CDR2 YFSETQ. CDR3 region: CASSLDGSRGQPQHF. In nucleotides, the CDR3 is TGCGCCAGCAGCTTGGACGGCTCACGCGGTCAGCCCCAGCATTTT.

In its sample, this clonotype was seen many times. CDR3 region: CASSLDRGHEQYF. As DNA, the CDR3 is TGTGCCAGCAGCTTAGATCGGGGCCACGAGCAGTACTTC. This sequence joins TRBV11-2 and TRBJ2-7, with D perhaps TRBD1 or TRBD2 (5 bases each). In germline, CDR1 is SGHAT, CDR2 FQNNGV. V shed 0 bases and J shed 5 bases, with 8 bases lying between them. There are 13 residues in the CDR3.

As to this clonotype: A much larger clonotype is one base distant, so this may be a read error. The J gene is TRBJ1-1, the V gene TRBV19; D remains unclear. The CDR3 extends over 15 amino acids. Germline V CDR1 and CDR2: LNHDA, SQIVND (reference sequence). V was shortened by 3 bases and J by 2 bases, with 13 bases between the two germline ends. The CDR3 spells CASSMSLEKNTEAFF. The CDR3 DNA reads as TGTGCCAGTAGTATGAGTCTGGAAAAAAACACTGAAGCTTTCTTT.

The sample holds many counts of this clonotype. This chain links TRBV10-3 with TRBJ1-1; D perhaps matches TRBD1 (5 bases). V was pared by 6 bases and J by 3 bases, with 8 bases between. CDR1 and CDR2 from the germline V gene are ENHRY and SYGVKD. This CDR3 is 12 amino acids long. The CDR3 protein is CAIRGTDTEAFF. CDR3 in DNA: TGTGCCATCAGGGGGACGGACACTGAAGCTTTCTTT.

Many counts were recorded for this clonotype. V usage is TRBV2 and J usage is TRBJ2-2; 7 bases are a match to TRBD2. V lost 9 bases, J lost 4 bases, and 2 bases stayed unmatched. Germline V CDR1 and CDR2: SNHLY, FYNNEI. This CDR3 contains 12 residues. The CDR3 sequence is CASGEGTGELFF. CDR3 nucleotides: TGTGCCAGTGGGGAGGGCACCGGGGAGCTGTTTTTT.